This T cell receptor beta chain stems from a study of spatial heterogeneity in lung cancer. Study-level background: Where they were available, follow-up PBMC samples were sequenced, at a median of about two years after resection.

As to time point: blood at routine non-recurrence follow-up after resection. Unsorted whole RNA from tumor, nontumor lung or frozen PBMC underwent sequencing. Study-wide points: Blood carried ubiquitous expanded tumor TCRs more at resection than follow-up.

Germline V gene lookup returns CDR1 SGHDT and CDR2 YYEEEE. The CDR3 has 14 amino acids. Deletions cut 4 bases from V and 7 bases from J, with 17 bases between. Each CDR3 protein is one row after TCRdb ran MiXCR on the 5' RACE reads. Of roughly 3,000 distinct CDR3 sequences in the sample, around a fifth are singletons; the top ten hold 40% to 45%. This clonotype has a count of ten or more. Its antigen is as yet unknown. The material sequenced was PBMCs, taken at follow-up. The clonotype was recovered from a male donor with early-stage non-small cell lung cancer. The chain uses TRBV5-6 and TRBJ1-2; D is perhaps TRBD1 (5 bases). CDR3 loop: CASSGWTPNLGYTF. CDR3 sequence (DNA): TGTGCCAGCAGCGGCTGGACACCAAATCTTGGCTACACCTTC.